This T cell receptor (beta chain) derives from a study of blood T cells in healthy people across ages. Peripheral blood, roughly 11 milliliters per donor, was collected. This CDR3 is 16 amino acids long. A second roughly 6 to 12 cycle PCR used barcoded and J-beta primers. From the 5' RACE reads, TCRdb called clonotypes with MiXCR, one entry per CDR3 protein. The repertoire holds over 1,500,000 distinct CDR3 sequences, with about two fifths as singletons. The chain employs TRBV21-1 and TRBJ1-1. TRBV21-1 is reported as a pseudogene. This TCR was recovered from a human donor in good health. The source material was blood. This chain's CDR3 is CASSVDREGMNTEAFF. CDR3 nucleotide sequence: TGTGCCAGCAGCGTGGACCGAGAAGGGATGAACACTGAAGCTTTCTTT.